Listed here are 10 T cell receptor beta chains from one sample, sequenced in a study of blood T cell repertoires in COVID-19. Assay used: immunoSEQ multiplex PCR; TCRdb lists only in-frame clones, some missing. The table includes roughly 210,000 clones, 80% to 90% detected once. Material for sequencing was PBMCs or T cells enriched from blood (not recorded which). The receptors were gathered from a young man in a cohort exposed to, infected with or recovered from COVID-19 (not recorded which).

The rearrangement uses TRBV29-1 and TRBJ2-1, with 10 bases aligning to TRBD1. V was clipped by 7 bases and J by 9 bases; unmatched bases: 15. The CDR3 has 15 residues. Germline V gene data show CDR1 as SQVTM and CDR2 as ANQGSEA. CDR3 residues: CSGITGDRGRSEQFF. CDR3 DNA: TGCAGCGGCATAACAGGGGACAGGGGAAGGAGTGAGCAGTTCTTC.

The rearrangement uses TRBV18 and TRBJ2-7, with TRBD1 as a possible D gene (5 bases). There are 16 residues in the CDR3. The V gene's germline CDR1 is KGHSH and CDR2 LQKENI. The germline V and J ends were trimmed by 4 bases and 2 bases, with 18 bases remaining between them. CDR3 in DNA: TGTGCCAGCTCACGGGAACGAGCCCCAGGGACCTACGAGCAGTACTTC. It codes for CASSRERAPGTYEQYF.

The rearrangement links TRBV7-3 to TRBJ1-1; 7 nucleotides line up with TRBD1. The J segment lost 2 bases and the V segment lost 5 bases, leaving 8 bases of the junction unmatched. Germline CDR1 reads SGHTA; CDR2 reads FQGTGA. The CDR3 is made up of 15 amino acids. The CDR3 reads CASSPRSGGNTEAFF. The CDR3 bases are TGTGCCAGCAGCCCCAGGTCAGGGGGAAACACTGAAGCTTTCTTT.

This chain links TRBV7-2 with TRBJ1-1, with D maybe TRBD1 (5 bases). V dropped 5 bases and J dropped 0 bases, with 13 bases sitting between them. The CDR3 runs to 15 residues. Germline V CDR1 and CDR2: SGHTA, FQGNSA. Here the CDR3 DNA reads TGTGCCAGCAGCCCCATTGGGGCGATGAACACTGAAGCTTTCTTT. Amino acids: CASSPIGAMNTEAFF. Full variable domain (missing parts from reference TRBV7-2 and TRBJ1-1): GAGVSQSPSNKVTEKGKDVELRCDPISGHTALYWYRQSLGQGLEFLIYFQGNSAPDKSGLPSDRFSAERTGGSVSTLTIQRTQQEDSAVYLCASSPIGAMNTEAFFGQGTRLTVV.

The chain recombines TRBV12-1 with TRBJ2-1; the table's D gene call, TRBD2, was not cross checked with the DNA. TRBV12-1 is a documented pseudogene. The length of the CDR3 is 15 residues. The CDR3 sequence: CASIPRDCRNNEQFF. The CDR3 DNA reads TGTGCCAGCATCCCCCGAGACTGCCGAAACAATGAGCAGTTCTTC.

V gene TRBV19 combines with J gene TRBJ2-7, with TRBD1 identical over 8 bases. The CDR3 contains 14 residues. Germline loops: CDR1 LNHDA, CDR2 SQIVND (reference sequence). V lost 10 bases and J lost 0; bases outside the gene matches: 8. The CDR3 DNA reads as TGTGCCACCTCCGAGGACAGGGACTCCTACGAGCAGTACTTC. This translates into CATSEDRDSYEQYF.

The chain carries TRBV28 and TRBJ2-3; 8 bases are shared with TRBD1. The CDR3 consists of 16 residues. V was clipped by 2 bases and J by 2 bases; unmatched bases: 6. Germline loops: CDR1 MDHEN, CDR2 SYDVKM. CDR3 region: CASSLIGTGDTDTQYF. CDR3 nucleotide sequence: TGTGCCAGCAGTTTAATAGGGACAGGCGACACAGATACGCAGTATTTT.

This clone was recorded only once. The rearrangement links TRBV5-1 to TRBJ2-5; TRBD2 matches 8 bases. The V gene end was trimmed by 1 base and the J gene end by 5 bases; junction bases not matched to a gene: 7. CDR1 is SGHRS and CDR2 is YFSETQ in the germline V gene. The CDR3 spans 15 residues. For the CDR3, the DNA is TGCGCCAGCAGCTTGTCGGCGGGAGGTACGGAGACCCAGTACTTC. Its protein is CASSLSAGGTETQYF.

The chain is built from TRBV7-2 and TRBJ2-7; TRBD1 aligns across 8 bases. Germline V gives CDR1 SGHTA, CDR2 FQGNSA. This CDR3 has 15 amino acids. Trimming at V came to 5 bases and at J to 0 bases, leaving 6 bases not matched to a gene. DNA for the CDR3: TGTGCCAGCAGCCTGGGACAGGCCTACTCCTACGAGCAGTACTTC. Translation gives CASSLGQAYSYEQYF.

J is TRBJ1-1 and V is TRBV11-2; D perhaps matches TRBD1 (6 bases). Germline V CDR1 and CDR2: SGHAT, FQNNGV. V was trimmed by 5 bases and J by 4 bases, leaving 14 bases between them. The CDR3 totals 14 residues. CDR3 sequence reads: CASSPGARFTEAFF. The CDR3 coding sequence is TGTGCCAGCAGCCCAGGGGCCCGGTTCACTGAAGCTTTCTTT.